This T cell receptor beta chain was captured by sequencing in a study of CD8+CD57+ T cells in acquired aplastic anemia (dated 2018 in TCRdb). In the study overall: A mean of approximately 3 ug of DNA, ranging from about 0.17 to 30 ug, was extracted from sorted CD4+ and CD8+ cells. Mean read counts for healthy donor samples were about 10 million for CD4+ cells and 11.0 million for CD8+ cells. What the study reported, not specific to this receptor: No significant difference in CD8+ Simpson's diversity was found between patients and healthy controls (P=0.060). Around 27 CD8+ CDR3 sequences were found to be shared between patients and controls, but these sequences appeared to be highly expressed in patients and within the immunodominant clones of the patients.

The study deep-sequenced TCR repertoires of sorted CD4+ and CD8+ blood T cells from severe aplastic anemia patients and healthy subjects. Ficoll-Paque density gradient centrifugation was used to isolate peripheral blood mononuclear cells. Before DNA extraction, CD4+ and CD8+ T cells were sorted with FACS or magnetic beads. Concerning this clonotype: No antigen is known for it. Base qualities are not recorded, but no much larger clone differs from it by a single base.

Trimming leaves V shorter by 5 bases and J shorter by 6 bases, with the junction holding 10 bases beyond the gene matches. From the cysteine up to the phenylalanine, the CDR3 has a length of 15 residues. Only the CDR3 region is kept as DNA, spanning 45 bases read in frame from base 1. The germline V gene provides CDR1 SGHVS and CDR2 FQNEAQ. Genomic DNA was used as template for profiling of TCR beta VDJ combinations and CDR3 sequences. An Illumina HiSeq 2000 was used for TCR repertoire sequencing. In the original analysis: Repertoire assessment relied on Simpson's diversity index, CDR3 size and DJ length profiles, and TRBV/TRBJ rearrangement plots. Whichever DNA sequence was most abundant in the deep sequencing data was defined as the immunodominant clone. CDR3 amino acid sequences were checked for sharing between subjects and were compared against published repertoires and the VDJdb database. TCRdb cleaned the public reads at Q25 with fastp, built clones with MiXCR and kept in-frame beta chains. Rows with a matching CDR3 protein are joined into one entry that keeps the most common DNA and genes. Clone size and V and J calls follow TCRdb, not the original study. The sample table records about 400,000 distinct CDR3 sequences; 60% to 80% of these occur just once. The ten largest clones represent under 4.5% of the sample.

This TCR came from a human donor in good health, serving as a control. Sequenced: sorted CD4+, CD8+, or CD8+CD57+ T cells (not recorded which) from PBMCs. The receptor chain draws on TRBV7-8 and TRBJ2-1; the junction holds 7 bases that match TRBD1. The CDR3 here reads CASSPAGTERNEQFF. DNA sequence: TGTGCCAGCAGCCCCGCCGGGACAGAGCGCAATGAGCAGTTCTTC.